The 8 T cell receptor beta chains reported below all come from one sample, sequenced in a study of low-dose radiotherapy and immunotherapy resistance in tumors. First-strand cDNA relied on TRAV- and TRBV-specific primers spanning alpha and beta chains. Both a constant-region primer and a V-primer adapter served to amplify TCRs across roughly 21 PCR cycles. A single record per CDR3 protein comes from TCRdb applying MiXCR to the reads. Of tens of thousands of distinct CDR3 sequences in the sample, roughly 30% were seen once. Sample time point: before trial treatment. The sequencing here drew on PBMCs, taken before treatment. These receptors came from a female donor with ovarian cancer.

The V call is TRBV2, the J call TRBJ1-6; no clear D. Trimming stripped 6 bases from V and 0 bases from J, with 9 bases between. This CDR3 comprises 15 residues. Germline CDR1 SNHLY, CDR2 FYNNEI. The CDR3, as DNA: TGTGCCAGCAGCCCTCTCGGCTCCTATAATTCACCCCTCCACTTT. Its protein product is CASSPLGSYNSPLHF. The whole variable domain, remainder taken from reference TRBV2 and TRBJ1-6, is EPEVTQTPSHQVTQMGQEVILRCVPISNHLYFYWYRQILGQKVEFLVSFYNNEISEKSEIFDDQFSVERPDGSNFTLKIRSTKLEDSAMYFCASSPLGSYNSPLHFGNGTRLTVT.

Here the CDR3 DNA reads TGTGCCAGCAGGCCCGGGACTAGCGGGGGCCGGGGCACAGATACGCAGTATTTT. This codes for CASRPGTSGGRGTDTQYF. J is TRBJ2-3 and V is TRBV5-4; 14 bases match TRBD2. The CDR3 has 18 residues. Germline-derived CDR1 and CDR2 are SGHNT and YYREEE (reference sequence). Losses at the gene ends were 5 bases for V and 1 base for J; bases not matched to a gene: 9.

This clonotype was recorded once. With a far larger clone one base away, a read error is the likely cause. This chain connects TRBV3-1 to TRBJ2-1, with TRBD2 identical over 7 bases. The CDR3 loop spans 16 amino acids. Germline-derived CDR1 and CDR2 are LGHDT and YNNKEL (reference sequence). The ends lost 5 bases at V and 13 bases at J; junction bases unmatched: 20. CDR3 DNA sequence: TGTGCCAGCAGCAGGGGAGCGGGGACCCCACAAGAGACCCAGTTCTTC. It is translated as CASSRGAGTPQETQFF.

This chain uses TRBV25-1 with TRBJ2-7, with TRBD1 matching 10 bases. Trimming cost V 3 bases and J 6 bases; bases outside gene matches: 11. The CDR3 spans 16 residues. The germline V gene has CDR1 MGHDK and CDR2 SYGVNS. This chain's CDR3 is CASSDRGGQGRFEQYF. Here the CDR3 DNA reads TGTGCCAGCAGTGATAGGGGGGGACAGGGGAGATTCGAGCAGTACTTC.

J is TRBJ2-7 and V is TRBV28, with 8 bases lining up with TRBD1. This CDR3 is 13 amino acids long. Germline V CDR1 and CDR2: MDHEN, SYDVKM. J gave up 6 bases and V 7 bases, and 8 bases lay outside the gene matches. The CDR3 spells CASTRTGIIEQYF. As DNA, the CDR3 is TGTGCCAGCACTAGGACAGGGATAATCGAGCAGTACTTC.

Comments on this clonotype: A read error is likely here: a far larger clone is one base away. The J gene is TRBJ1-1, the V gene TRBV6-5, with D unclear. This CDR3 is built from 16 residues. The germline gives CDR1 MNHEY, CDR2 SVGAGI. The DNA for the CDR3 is TGTGCCAGCAGTGACTCGAGACCTCAACCAGGAACTGAAGCTTTCTTT. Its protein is CASSDSRPQPGTEAFF.

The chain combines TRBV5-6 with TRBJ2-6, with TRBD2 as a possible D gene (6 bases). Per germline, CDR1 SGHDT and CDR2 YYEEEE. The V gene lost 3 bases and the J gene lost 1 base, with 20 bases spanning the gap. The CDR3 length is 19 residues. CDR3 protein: CASSSLEGSPKSGANVLTF. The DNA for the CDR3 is TGTGCCAGCAGCTCCTTGGAGGGCAGCCCAAAGTCTGGGGCCAACGTCCTGACTTTC.

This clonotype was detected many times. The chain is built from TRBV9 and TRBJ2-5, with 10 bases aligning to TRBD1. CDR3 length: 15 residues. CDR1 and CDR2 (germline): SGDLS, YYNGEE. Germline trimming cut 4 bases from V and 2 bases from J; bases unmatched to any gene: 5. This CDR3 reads CASSRTGGEQETQYF. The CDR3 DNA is TGTGCCAGCAGCCGGACAGGGGGAGAACAAGAGACCCAGTACTTC. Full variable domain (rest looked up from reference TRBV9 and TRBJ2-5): DSGVTQTPKHLITATGQRVTLRCSPRSGDLSVYWYQQSLDQGLQFLIQYYNGEERAKGNILERFSAQQFPDLHSELNLSSLELGDSALYFCASSRTGGEQETQYFGPGTRLLVL.